This section outlines one T cell receptor beta chain sequence together with its context. Its specificity is unknown. Autoimmune disease history or systemic immunosuppression led to patient exclusion. Sequenced by immunoSEQ multiplex PCR; TCRdb stores in-frame clones only, minus some. Of around 67,000 clones listed, 80% to 95% were seen once; the top ten hold 2.2%. The sample is drawn from a study of OX40 agonist ivuxolimab in advanced cancers. General observations from the study: No antigen was identified for the clonally expanded peripheral T cells.

The length of the CDR3 is 14 residues. Germline V lookup: CDR1 KGHSH, CDR2 LQKENI. The V segment lost 4 bases and the J segment 4 bases; nucleotides outside the gene matches: 4. V gene TRBV18 combines with J gene TRBJ2-5; 9 bases agree with TRBD1. The sequencing used CD4+ or CD8+ T cells sorted from blood, collected in a trial of the OX40 agonist ivuxolimab. This sequence was found in an adult with an advanced solid tumor such as melanoma, head and neck, liver or kidney cancer. The DNA of the CDR3 is TGTGCCAGCTCACGAGGGACAGGGTCAGAGACCCAGTACTTC. Its translation: CASSRGTGSETQYF.